This T cell receptor (beta chain) was documented in a study of blood T cell repertoires in COVID-19. Study overall: COVID-19 samples, acute and convalescent, were from the United States, Italy and Spain.

Original processing methods: Amplifying reference gene primers gave estimates of nucleated cell counts. Here immunoSEQ multiplex PCR was the method, and the copy in TCRdb shows in-frame clones only, minus some. Clonal size and the V and J genes are those of that table, whereas D and trimming came from the DNA. This sample has about 440,000 clones, with around 90% found just once. This CDR3 is built from 15 residues. V lost 2 bases to trimming and J lost 0 bases, with 12 bases between them. From germline, CDR1 is SGHRS and CDR2 YFSETQ. Residents of 24 US areas, aged about 18 to 95 years, made up the participants. Cohorts were based on clinical histories the participants reported.

The sample was PBMCs or T cells enriched from blood (not recorded which). This receptor was obtained from a woman aged 18-29 years with acute COVID-19. V is TRBV5-1 and J is TRBJ2-7; D might be TRBD2 (5 bases). The chain's CDR3 is CASSLRTADSYEQYF. In nucleotides, the CDR3 is TGCGCCAGCAGCTTACGGACTGCTGACTCCTACGAGCAGTACTTC.